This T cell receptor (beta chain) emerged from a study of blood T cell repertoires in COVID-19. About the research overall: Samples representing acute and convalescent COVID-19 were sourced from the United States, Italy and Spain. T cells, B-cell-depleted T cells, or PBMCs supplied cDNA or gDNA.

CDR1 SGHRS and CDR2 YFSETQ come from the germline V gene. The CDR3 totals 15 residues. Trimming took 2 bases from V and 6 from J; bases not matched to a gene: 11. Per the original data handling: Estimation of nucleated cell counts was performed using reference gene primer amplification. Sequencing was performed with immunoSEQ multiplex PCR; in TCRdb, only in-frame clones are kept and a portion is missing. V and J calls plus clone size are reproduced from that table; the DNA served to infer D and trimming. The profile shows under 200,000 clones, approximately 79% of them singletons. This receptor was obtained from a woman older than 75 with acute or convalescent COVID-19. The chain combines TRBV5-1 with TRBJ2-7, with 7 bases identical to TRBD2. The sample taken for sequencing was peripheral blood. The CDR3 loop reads CASSFSAGDVAEQYF. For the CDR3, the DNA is TGCGCCAGCAGCTTTTCTGCGGGAGATGTCGCCGAGCAGTACTTC.